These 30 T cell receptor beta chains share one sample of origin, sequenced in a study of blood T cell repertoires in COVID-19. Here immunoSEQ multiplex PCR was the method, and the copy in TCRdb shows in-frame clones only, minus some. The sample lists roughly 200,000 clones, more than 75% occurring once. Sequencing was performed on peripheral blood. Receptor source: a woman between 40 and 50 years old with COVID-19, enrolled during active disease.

CDR3 nucleotide sequence: TGCGCCAGCAGCCTCATGGGGCGGGGAACAGATACGCAGTATTTT. It translates to CASSLMGRGTDTQYF. This chain connects TRBV5-1 to TRBJ2-3; TRBD2 might be the D (6 bases). CDR3 length: 15 residues. The germline gives CDR1 SGHRS, CDR2 YFSETQ. Trimming took off 4 bases at V and 3 bases at J, with 15 bases between the two ends.

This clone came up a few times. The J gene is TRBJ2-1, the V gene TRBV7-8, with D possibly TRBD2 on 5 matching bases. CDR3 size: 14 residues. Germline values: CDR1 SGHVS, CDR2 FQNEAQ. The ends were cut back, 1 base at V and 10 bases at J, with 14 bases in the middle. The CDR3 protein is CASSLEWRREEQFF. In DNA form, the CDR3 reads TGTGCCAGCAGCTTAGAATGGAGGAGAGAGGAGCAGTTCTTC.

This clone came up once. The CDR3 protein is CASYSGTGITGELFF. The CDR3 nucleotides read TGTGCCTCATACTCCGGGACAGGGATCACCGGGGAGCTGTTTTTT. The chain uses TRBV19 and TRBJ2-2, with 9 bases lining up with TRBD1. The CDR3 extends over 15 amino acids. CDR1 LNHDA and CDR2 SQIVND come from the germline V gene (reference sequence). Trimming at V came to 11 bases and at J to 4 bases, leaving 11 bases not matched to a gene.

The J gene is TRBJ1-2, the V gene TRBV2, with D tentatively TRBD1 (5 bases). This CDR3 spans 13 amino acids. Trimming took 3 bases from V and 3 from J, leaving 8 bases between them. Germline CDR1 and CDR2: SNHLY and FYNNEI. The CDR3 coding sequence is TGTGCCAGCAGTGAGACAGCTTACTATGGCTACACCTTC. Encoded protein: CASSETAYYGYTF.

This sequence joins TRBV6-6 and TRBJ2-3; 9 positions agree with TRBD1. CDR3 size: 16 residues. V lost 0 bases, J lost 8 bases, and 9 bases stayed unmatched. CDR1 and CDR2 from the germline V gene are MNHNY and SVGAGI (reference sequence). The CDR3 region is CASSYSSGTGSGTQYF. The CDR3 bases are TGTGCCAGCAGTTACTCTTCCGGGACAGGGTCGGGTACGCAGTATTTT.

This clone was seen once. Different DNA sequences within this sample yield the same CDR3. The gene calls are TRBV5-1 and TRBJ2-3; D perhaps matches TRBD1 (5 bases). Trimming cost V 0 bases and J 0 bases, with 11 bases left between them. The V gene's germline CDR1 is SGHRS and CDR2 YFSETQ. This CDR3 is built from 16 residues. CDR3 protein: CASSLAGQGSTDTQYF. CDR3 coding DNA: TGCGCCAGCAGCTTGGCCGGTCAGGGCAGCACAGATACGCAGTATTTT.

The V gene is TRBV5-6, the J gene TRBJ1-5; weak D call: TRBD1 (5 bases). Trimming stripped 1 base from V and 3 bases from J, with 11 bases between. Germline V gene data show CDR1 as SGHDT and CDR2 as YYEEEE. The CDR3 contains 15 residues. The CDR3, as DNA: TGTGCCAGCAGCTTGAGGGGAGGTTACAATCAGCCCCAGCATTTT. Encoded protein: CASSLRGGYNQPQHF.

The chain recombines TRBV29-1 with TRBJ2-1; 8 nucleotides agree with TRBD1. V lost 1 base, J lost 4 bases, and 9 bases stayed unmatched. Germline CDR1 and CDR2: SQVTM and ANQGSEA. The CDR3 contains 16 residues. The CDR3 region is CSVEGLVQGAYNEQFF. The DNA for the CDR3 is TGCAGCGTTGAAGGTTTAGTCCAGGGGGCGTACAATGAGCAGTTCTTC.

DNA for the CDR3: TGTGCCAGCAGCCAAGATAGAACTAGCGGGGGGGCCGAATGGGAGACCCAGTACTTC. Translation gives CASSQDRTSGGAEWETQYF. The V gene is TRBV3-1 (or the pseudogene TRBV3-2), the J gene TRBJ2-5; TRBD2 matches 13 bases. With V trimmed by 0 bases and J by 5 bases, 12 bases remained unmatched. Germline CDR1 LGHDT, CDR2 YNNKEL (reference sequence). This CDR3 comprises 19 residues.

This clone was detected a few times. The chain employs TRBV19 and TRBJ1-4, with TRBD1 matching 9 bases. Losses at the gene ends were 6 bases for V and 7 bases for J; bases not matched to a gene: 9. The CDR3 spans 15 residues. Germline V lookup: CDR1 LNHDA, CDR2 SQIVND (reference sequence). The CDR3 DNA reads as TGTGCCAGTAGCCGGGACAGGGCAGCCGGTGAAAAACTGTTTTTT. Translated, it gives CASSRDRAAGEKLFF.

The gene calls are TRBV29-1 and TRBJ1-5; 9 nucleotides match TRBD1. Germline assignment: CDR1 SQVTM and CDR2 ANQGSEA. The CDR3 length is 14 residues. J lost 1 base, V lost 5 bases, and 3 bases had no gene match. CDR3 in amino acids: CSVPGQGSNQPQHF. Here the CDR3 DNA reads TGCAGCGTTCCCGGACAGGGGAGCAATCAGCCCCAGCATTTT.

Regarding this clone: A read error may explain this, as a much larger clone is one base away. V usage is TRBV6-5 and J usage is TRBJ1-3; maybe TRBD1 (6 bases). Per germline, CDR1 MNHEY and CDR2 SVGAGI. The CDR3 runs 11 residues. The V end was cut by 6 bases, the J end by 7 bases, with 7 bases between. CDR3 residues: CASSQGNTIYF. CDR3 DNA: TGTGCCAGCAGCCAGGGGAACACCATATATTTT.

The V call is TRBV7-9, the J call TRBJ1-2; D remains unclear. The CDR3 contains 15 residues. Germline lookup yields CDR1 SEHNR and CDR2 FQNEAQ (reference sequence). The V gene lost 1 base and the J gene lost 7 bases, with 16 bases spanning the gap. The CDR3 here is CASSLVGNPTPGYTF. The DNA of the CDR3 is TGTGCCAGCAGCTTAGTCGGGAATCCCACCCCTGGCTACACCTTC.

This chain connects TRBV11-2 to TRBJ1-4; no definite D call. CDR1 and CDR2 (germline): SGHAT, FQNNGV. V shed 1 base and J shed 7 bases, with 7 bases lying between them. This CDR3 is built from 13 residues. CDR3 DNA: TGTGCCAGCAGCTTAGGCGGAAGTGAAAAACTGTTTTTT. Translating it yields CASSLGGSEKLFF.

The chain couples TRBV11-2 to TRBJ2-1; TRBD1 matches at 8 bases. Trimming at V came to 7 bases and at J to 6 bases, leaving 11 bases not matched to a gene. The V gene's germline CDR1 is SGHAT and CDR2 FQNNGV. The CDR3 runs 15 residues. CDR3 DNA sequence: TGTGCCAGCACCACCACATGGACAGGGACCAATGAGCAGTTCTTC. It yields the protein CASTTTWTGTNEQFF.

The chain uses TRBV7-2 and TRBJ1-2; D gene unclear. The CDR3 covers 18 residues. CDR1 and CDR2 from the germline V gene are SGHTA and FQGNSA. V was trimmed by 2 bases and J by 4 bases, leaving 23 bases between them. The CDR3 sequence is CASSLTPQTAHTAYGYTF. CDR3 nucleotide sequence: TGTGCCAGCAGCTTAACCCCCCAGACCGCTCATACAGCCTATGGCTACACCTTC.

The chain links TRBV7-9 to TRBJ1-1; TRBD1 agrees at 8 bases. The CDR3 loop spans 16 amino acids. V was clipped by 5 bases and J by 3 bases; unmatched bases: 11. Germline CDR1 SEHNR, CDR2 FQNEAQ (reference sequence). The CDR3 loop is CASSPWAGGGHTEAFF. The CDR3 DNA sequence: TGTGCCAGCAGCCCCTGGGCAGGGGGCGGACACACTGAAGCTTTCTTT.

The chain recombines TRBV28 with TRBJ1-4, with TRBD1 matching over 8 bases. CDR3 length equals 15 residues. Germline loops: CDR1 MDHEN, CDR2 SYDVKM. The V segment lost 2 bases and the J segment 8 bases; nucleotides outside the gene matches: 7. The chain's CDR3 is CASSLAAQGGEKLFF. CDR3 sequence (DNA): TGTGCCAGCAGTTTAGCGGCACAGGGGGGAGAAAAACTGTTTTTT. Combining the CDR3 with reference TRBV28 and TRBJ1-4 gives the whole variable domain DVKVTQSSRYLVKRTGEKVFLECVQDMDHENMFWYRQDPGLGLRLIYFSYDVKMKEKGDIPEGYSVSREKKERFSLILESASTNQTSMYLCASSLAAQGGEKLFFGSGTQLSVL.

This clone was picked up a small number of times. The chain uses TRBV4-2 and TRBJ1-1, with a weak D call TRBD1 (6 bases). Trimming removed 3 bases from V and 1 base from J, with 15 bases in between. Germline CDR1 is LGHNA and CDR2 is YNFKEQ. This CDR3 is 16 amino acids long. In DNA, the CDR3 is TGTGCCAGCAGCCAGGAATCGGGCAGGGGGAACACTGAAGCTTTCTTT. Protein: CASSQESGRGNTEAFF.

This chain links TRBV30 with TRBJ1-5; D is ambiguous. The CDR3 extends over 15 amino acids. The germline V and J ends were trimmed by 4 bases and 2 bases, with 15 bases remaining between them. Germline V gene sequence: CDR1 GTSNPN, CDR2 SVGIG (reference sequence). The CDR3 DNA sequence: TGTGCCTGGAAAAGGTCCGACTTGGGCAATCAGCCCCAGCATTTT. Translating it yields CAWKRSDLGNQPQHF.

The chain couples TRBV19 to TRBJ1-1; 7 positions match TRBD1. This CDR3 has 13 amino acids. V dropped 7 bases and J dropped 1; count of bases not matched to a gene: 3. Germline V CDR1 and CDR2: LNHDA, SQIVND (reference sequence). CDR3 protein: CASTRTGNTEAFF. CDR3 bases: TGTGCCAGTACCCGGACAGGGAACACTGAAGCTTTCTTT.

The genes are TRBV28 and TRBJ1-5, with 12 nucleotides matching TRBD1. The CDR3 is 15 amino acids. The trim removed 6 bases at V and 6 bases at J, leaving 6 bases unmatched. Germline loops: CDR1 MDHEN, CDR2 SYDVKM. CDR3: CASSPGQGARQPQHF. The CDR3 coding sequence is TGTGCCAGCAGCCCGGGACAGGGGGCGCGTCAGCCCCAGCATTTT.

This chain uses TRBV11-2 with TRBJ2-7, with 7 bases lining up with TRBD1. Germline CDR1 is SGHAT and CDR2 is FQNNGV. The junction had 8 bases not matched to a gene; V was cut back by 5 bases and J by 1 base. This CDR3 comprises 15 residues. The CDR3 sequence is CASSPRQGVSYEQYF. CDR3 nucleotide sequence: TGTGCCAGCAGCCCGAGACAGGGAGTTTCCTACGAGCAGTACTTC.

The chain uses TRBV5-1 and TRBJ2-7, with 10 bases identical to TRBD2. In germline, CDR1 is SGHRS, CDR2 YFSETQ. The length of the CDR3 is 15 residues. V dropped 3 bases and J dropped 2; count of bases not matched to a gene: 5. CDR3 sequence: CASSSQTSGTYEQYF. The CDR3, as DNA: TGCGCCAGCAGCTCGCAAACTAGCGGGACCTACGAGCAGTACTTC.

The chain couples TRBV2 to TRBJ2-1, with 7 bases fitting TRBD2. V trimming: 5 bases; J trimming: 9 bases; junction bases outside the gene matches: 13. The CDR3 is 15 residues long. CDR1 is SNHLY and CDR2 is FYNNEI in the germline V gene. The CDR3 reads CASSRRLAVEGEQFF. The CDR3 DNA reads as TGTGCCAGCAGTCGTCGACTAGCAGTGGAAGGTGAGCAGTTCTTC.

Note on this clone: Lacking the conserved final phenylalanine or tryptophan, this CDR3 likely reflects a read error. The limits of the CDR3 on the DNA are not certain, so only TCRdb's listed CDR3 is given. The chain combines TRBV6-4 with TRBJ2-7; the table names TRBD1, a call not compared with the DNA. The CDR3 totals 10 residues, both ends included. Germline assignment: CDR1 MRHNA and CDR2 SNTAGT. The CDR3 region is CASTDTNPFL.

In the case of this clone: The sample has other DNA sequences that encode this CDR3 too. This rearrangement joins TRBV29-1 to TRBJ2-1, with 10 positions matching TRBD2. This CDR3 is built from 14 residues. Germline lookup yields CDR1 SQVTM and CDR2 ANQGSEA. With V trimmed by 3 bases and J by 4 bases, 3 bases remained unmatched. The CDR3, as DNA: TGCAGCGTTGACACTAGCGGGGCTTACAATGAGCAGTTCTTC. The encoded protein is CSVDTSGAYNEQFF.

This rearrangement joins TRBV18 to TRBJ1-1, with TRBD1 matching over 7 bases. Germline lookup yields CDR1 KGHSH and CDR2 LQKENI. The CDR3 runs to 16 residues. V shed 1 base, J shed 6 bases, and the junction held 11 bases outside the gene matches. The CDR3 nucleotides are TGTGCCAGCTCACCACTTGATAAGGGGGCTATCCCTGAAGCTTTCTTT. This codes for CASSPLDKGAIPEAFF.

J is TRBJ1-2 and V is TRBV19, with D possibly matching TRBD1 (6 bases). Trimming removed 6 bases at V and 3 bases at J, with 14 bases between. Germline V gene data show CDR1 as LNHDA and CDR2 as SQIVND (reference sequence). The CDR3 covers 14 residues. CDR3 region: CASRKQGEDYGYTF. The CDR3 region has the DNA TGTGCCAGTAGAAAACAGGGAGAGGACTATGGCTACACCTTC.

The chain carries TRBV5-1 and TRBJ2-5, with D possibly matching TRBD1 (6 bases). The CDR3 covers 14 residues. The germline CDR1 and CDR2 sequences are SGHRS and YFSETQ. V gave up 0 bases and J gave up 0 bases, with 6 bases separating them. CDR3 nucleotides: TGCGCCAGCAGCTTGGGGACAGACCAAGAGACCCAGTACTTC. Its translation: CASSLGTDQETQYF.